These 25 T cell receptor beta chains were sequenced from one sample in a study of T cell repertoires in cytomegalovirus infection (dated by TCRdb to between 2018 and 2021). Sequenced on an Illumina HiSeq 1500. Using fastp trimming at Q25 and MiXCR clonotype assembly, TCRdb reanalyzed the public sequencing data and kept in-frame beta chains. Rows with a matching CDR3 protein are joined into one entry that keeps the most common DNA and genes. The sample table lists about 490,000 distinct CDR3 sequences, more than 15% of them with a count of one. Under 30% of the sample belongs to the ten largest clones. Sequencing was performed on CD8+ T cells from PBMCs. These receptors all come from a human donor in good health (CMV status not recorded). Some clones in this sample may be carry-over from other donors' samples.

On this clonotype itself: A much more abundant neighbour one base away suggests this may be a read error. The conserved closing phenylalanine or tryptophan is absent in this CDR3, likely reflecting a read error. This rearrangement joins TRBV12-3 or TRBV12-4 to TRBJ2-7; D remains ambiguous. This CDR3 region has 16 residues. Trimming took 5 bases from V and 0 from J, leaving 17 bases between them. In DNA, the CDR3 is TGTGCCAGCAGTCCTTCAACACACTCTATCTCCTACGAGCAGTACTTA. This sequence encodes CASSPSTHSISYEQYL.

This clonotype was found many times. This rearrangement joins TRBV7-3 to TRBJ2-1; D could derive from TRBD1 or TRBD2 (6 bases each). CDR3 length equals 14 residues. Trimming took off 5 bases at V and 5 bases at J, with 13 bases between the two ends. The V gene's germline CDR1 is SGHTA and CDR2 FQGTGA. CDR3 region: CASSASGADNEQFF. DNA of the CDR3: TGTGCCAGCAGCGCGTCGGGGGCGGACAATGAGCAGTTCTTC.

This clonotype was detected ten times or more. This rearrangement joins TRBV6-5 to TRBJ2-2; a possible D gene is TRBD1 (5 bases). The germline V and J ends were trimmed by 7 bases and 3 bases, with 15 bases remaining between them. The CDR3 consists of 15 residues. Germline lookup yields CDR1 MNHEY and CDR2 SVGAGI. CDR3 loop: CASTPGSVDTGELFF. CDR3 nucleotides: TGTGCCAGCACCCCAGGGTCGGTAGACACCGGGGAGCTGTTTTTT.

This clonotype was recorded at least ten times. V is TRBV6-5 and J is TRBJ2-3; 10 bases fit TRBD1. Germline V CDR1 and CDR2: MNHEY, SVGAGI. The CDR3 consists of 19 residues. With V trimmed by 1 base and J by 0 bases, 10 bases remained unmatched. The CDR3 region is CASSYFRDRGRLSTDTQYF. In nucleotides, the CDR3 is TGTGCCAGCAGTTACTTCAGGGACAGGGGCCGACTTAGCACAGATACGCAGTATTTT.

This clonotype was picked up a small number of times. This sequence joins TRBV27 and TRBJ1-1, with TRBD1 matching 9 bases. This CDR3 contains 15 residues. J was trimmed by 0 bases and V by 4 bases; bases with no gene match: 3. Germline lookup yields CDR1 MNHEY and CDR2 SMNVEV (reference sequence). The CDR3: CASSSRQGVNTEAFF. The DNA of the CDR3 is TGTGCCAGCAGTTCCCGACAGGGGGTGAACACTGAAGCTTTCTTT.

This clonotype was counted ten times or more. V gene TRBV7-8 combines with J gene TRBJ1-5; 8 bases agree with TRBD1. Germline CDR1 and CDR2: SGHVS and FQNEAQ. There are 18 residues in the CDR3. Trimming at V came to 5 bases and at J to 4 bases, leaving 16 bases not matched to a gene. DNA for the CDR3: TGTGCCAGCAGCGCCCGCCTTTCGACAGGGGATTTTAATCAGCCCCAGCATTTT. Encoded protein: CASSARLSTGDFNQPQHF.

The chain joins TRBV20-1 to TRBJ1-2; D ambiguous. V lost 3 bases and J 4 bases, leaving 9 bases between the germline ends. The V gene's germline CDR1 is DFQATT and CDR2 SNEGSKA (reference sequence). CDR3 size: 12 residues. The CDR3 DNA sequence: TGCAGTGCTAGCTCAGACCTCTATGGCTACACCTTC. This sequence encodes CSASSDLYGYTF.

This clonotype appeared a few times. The V and J genes are TRBV28 and TRBJ2-1; 8 positions match TRBD2. Germline V CDR1 and CDR2: MDHEN, SYDVKM. V gave up 5 bases and J gave up 3 bases; unmatched junction bases: 9. This CDR3 contains 16 residues. The CDR3 region has the DNA TGTGCCAGCAGTCCGCAAGCGGGAGCCGTCTACAATGAGCAGTTCTTC. Its translation: CASSPQAGAVYNEQFF.

The V and J genes are TRBV15 and TRBJ2-3, with D unclear. This CDR3 region has 15 residues. The V gene lost 0 bases and the J gene lost 0 bases, with 7 bases spanning the gap. Germline V gives CDR1 LNHNV, CDR2 YYDKDF (reference sequence). In nucleotides, the CDR3 is TGTGCCACCAGCAGAGATGGGGTTAGCACAGATACGCAGTATTTT. The encoded protein is CATSRDGVSTDTQYF.

This clonotype has ten or more counts. The CDR3 here is CASSGGTGDWADTQYF. The CDR3 nucleotides read TGTGCCAGCAGCGGCGGGACAGGGGATTGGGCAGATACGCAGTATTTT. This chain links TRBV11-2 with TRBJ2-3; 10 bases are a match to TRBD1. The CDR3 has 16 amino acids. Germline CDR1 and CDR2: SGHAT and FQNNGV. Losses at the gene ends were 5 bases for V and 4 bases for J; bases not matched to a gene: 9.

In the case of this clonotype: The final CDR3 position lacks the conserved phenylalanine or tryptophan, pointing to a likely read error. This sequence joins TRBV11-2 and TRBJ2-1; TRBD1 or TRBD2 may be the D gene (5 bases each). V was clipped by 1 base and J by 0 bases, with 7 bases between them. This CDR3 has 15 residues. CDR1 and CDR2 from the germline V gene are SGHAT and FQNNGV. The CDR3 is CASSLGGSSYNEQFL. CDR3 bases: TGTGCCAGCAGCTTAGGGGGGTCCTCCTACAATGAGCAGTTCTTA.

This clonotype has at least ten counts. Here the CDR3 DNA reads TGTGCCAGCAGCTTAGGGGGACAGGGGAACTATGGCTACACCTTC. Protein sequence: CASSLGGQGNYGYTF. The J gene is TRBJ1-2, the V gene TRBV7-9; 10 bases fit TRBD1. The V gene end was trimmed by 1 base and the J gene end by 2 bases; junction bases not matched to a gene: 1. CDR1 is SEHNR and CDR2 is FQNEAQ in the germline V gene (reference sequence). The CDR3 is 15 amino acids.

This clonotype was counted at least ten times. The V call is TRBV7-9, the J call TRBJ2-7; 8 bases agree with TRBD1. The junction had 9 bases not matched to a gene; V was cut back by 5 bases and J by 6 bases. The germline V gene encodes CDR1 SEHNR and CDR2 FQNEAQ (reference sequence). The CDR3 sequence is 14 residues long. DNA for the CDR3: TGTGCCAGCAGCCCCCCCGGACAGGGTCGCGAGCAGTACTTC. Its translation is CASSPPGQGREQYF.

This clonotype showed up just a few times. This chain uses TRBV5-6 with TRBJ2-5; the match to TRBD2 covers 9 bases. The junction had 10 bases not matched to a gene; V was cut back by 4 bases and J by 3 bases. CDR1 is SGHDT and CDR2 is YYEEEE in the germline V gene. This CDR3 has 16 amino acids. Here the CDR3 DNA reads TGTGCCAGCAGCCAGCCGAGACTAGCGGCGGAAGAGACCCAGTACTTC. Residues: CASSQPRLAAEETQYF.

This clonotype was counted only a few times. This chain connects TRBV19 to TRBJ2-7, with unresolved D. The CDR3 is 13 residues long. Deletions cut 3 bases from V and 3 bases from J, with 9 bases between. Germline V CDR1 and CDR2: LNHDA, SQIVND (reference sequence). As DNA, the CDR3 is TGTGCCAGTAGTATGGACCTATACTACGAGCAGTACTTC. It codes for CASSMDLYYEQYF.

The chain carries TRBV6-5 and TRBJ1-1; D might be TRBD1 (5 bases). The CDR3 has 13 amino acids. Trimming removed 2 bases from V and 7 bases from J, with 11 bases in between. The germline CDR1 and CDR2 sequences are MNHEY and SVGAGI. This CDR3 is CASSYGGTDEAFF. The CDR3 coding sequence is TGTGCCAGCAGTTACGGGGGTACGGATGAAGCTTTCTTT.

This clonotype was counted only a few times. V is TRBV5-1 and J is TRBJ1-1; 9 nucleotides agree with TRBD1. The CDR3 length is 18 residues. Germline-derived CDR1 and CDR2 are SGHRS and YFSETQ. The trim removed 4 bases at V and 1 base at J, leaving 14 bases unmatched. CDR3 region: CASSLSGTGNVGNTEAFF. The CDR3, as DNA: TGCGCCAGCAGCCTATCCGGGACAGGGAACGTTGGGAACACTGAAGCTTTCTTT. Full variable domain (remainder filled in from reference TRBV5-1 and TRBJ1-1): KAGVTQTPRYLIKTRGQQVTLSCSPISGHRSVSWYQQTPGQGLQFLFEYFSETQRNKGNFPGRFSGRQFSNSRSEMNVSTLELGDSALYLCASSLSGTGNVGNTEAFFGQGTRLTVV.

The sample holds many counts of this clonotype. The chain couples TRBV7-7 to TRBJ2-3; TRBD1 aligns across 7 bases. This CDR3 is 15 amino acids long. Unmatched junction bases numbered 6, after V lost 5 bases and J lost 1 base. Germline-derived CDR1 and CDR2 are SSHAT and FNYEAQ (reference sequence). The CDR3 coding sequence is TGTGCCAGCAGCCTGACAGGGAGTCGCACAGATACGCAGTATTTT. Protein sequence: CASSLTGSRTDTQYF.

This clonotype has at least ten counts. This sequence joins TRBV10-3 and TRBJ2-7; 8 bases are a match to TRBD1. Germline-derived CDR1 and CDR2 are ENHRY and SYGVKD. Germline trimming cut 6 bases from V and 4 bases from J; bases unmatched to any gene: 8. This CDR3 is 14 amino acids long. CDR3: CAISSVYRGYEQYF. DNA for the CDR3: TGTGCCATCAGCTCGGTCTACAGGGGGTACGAGCAGTACTTC.

Ten or more counts support this clonotype. This chain connects TRBV12-3 or TRBV12-4 to TRBJ1-5; D uncertain. V lost 2 bases, J lost 2 bases, and 7 bases lay in between. This CDR3 spans 14 amino acids. The CDR3 DNA sequence: TGTGCCAGCAGTTTAATGCAGGGCAATCAGCCCCAGCATTTT. Its protein product is CASSLMQGNQPQHF.

This clonotype was counted ten times or more. The chain is built from TRBV7-9 and TRBJ1-5; 10 bases map to TRBD1. This CDR3 has 15 amino acids. Germline lookup yields CDR1 SEHNR and CDR2 FQNEAQ (reference sequence). Trimming at V came to 8 bases and at J to 7 bases, leaving 11 bases not matched to a gene. The CDR3 is CASASGTGDRQPQHF. CDR3 coding DNA: TGTGCCAGCGCCTCCGGGACAGGGGACAGGCAGCCCCAGCATTTT.

This chain links TRBV6-1 with TRBJ1-1, with D maybe TRBD1 (5 bases). The CDR3 has 14 residues. V lost 3 bases, J lost 3 bases, and 11 bases lay in between. Germline CDR1 MNHNS, CDR2 SASEGT. The CDR3 nucleotides are TGTGCCAGCAGTGATAGTGGGGGGTACACTGAAGCTTTCTTT. It yields the protein CASSDSGGYTEAFF.

This clonotype has ten or more counts. The chain carries TRBV12-3 or TRBV12-4 and TRBJ1-1; the D is unclear. The CDR3 extends over 15 amino acids. V gave up 3 bases and J gave up 5 bases, with 16 bases separating them. CDR3 sequence (DNA): TGTGCCAGCAGTTTTTCGCGACGTTATGGAACTGAAGCTTTCTTT. The encoded protein is CASSFSRRYGTEAFF.

The chain employs TRBV15 and TRBJ2-3, with a weak D call TRBD2 (5 bases). Trimming left V 1 base short and J 6 bases short, with 11 bases between. The CDR3 has 14 residues. Germline CDR1 and CDR2: LNHNV and YYDKDF (reference sequence). The CDR3 DNA is TGTGCCACCAGCAGAGTACTTAGAGGGGATACGCAGTATTTT. Amino acids: CATSRVLRGDTQYF.

This chain connects TRBV5-6 to TRBJ2-1; D unclear. Trimming shortened V by 2 bases and J by 0 bases, and 9 bases separated the two germline ends. CDR1 is SGHDT and CDR2 is YYEEEE in the germline V gene. CDR3 size: 15 residues. The CDR3 DNA is TGTGCCAGCAGCTTTGTCAGGAGCTCCTACAATGAGCAGTTCTTC. Its protein is CASSFVRSSYNEQFF.